This T cell receptor beta chain was identified during a study of healthy donors' naive CD4 and CD8 T cells (dated by TCRdb to the mid-2010s). For the wider study: The donors were selected to cover three age groups of six people each (20-25, 40-50 and 60-70 years), had a mean age of roughly 45, and were half female. For TCR alpha, a new primer set was designed to cover all functional IMGT alpha gene variants, and the remainder of the protocol was kept the same as the beta-chain workflow. The study sequenced rearranged TCR alpha and beta chains from naive CD4+ and CD8+ T cells to test how TCR variation relates to lineage commitment. The peripheral blood mononuclear cells came from 15 to 20 individuals who were healthy and unrelated. Donors were HLA-typed by sequencing at HLA-A, -B, -C, -DRB1, -DQB1 and -DPB1 using the SBTexcellerator protocol, an ABI3130xl analyzer and SBTengine software.

On this clonotype: Its binding antigen is unknown. The sample holds no much larger clone one base away, and base qualities are not on file.

The sequencer listed for this sample is 454 GS FLX Titanium. A previously published linear amplification protocol was used to build TCR libraries from around 470 ng of total RNA. Sequencing was performed on the Roche/454 Genome Sequencer with Titanium chemistry. In the original analysis: From five or six of the healthy donors, a total of roughly 78,000 rearranged TCR alpha transcripts were sequenced. Duplicate transcripts were removed, and unique TCR clonotypes were defined by the CDR3 junction according to IMGT nomenclature. In R 2.13.0, logistic regression modeled CD4 versus CD8 status on V and J genes, adjusting for donor effects, with Bonferroni correction for multiple testing. The raw public data were reprocessed by TCRdb itself: fastp quality trimming at Q25, MiXCR clonotype calling, in-frame beta chains only. Records with the same CDR3 protein are collapsed into one entry carrying the most frequent genes and DNA. The V and J calls shown here were made by TCRdb, not taken from the authors' results. The sample yields 150,000 to 200,000 distinct CDR3 sequences; nearly 75% were counted once. The ten most abundant clones make up about 2.3% of the sample.

Overall study outcomes, separate from this receptor: Possible repertoire bias from homeostatic proliferation of naive T cells was not directly addressed. Alpha and beta chains were sequenced in bulk and could not be paired, so combined chain effects were not evaluated. Taken together, V genes, J genes and CDR3 charge appeared to account for approximately 13% of the variance in CD4/CD8 propensity, acting in a largely additive way. In both chains, CD4+ lineage was associated with a positively charged CDR3 and CD8+ lineage with a negatively charged CDR3. Most V and J gene segments were reportedly biased between naive CD4+ and CD8+ cells, consistently across donors and independent of HLA genotype.

Trimming at the junction amounts to 6 bases on V and 7 bases on J, and the germline ends lie 13 bases apart. Taken from cysteine to phenylalanine, the CDR3 has 14 residues. Only the CDR3 DNA stays, 42 bases, in frame from base 1. The germline V gene (reference sequence) supplies CDR1 LNHDA and CDR2 SQIVND. Cells with a CD4+CD8-CD45RO-CD45RA+ profile were isolated by FACS and defined as naive CD4+ T cells, and those with a CD8+CD4-CD45RA+CD27bright profile were defined as naive CD8+ T cells. Sorting used antibodies against CD4 (RPA-T4), CD8 (SK1), CD27 (O323), CD45RA (HI100) and CD45RO (UCHL1). This sequence originates from a pool of human donors in good health; the sample pools cells from several healthy donors. What was sequenced was naive CD4+ and CD8+ T cells sorted from blood, pooled from several donors. Interpreted using the paper, the cell subset or site label stands for: FACS-sorted naive CD4+ (CD45RO-CD45RA+) and naive CD8+ (CD45RA+CD27bright) T cells. The chain is encoded by TRBV19 joined to TRBJ1-6; 6 matching bases give a weak D call of TRBD1. The DNA sequence reads TGTGCCAGTAGGCTGGACAGTTACAATTCACCCCTCCACTTT. This sequence encodes CASRLDSYNSPLHF.